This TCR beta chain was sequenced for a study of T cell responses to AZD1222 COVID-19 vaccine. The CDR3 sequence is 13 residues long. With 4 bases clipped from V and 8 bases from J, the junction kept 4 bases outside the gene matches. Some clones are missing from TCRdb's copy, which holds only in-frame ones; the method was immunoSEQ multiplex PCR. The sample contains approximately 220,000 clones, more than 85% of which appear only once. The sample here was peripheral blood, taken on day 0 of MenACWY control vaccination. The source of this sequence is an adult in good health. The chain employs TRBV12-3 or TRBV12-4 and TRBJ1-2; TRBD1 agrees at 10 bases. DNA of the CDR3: TGTGCCAGCAGTTGGACAGGGGGGAGAGGCTACACCTTC. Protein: CASSWTGGRGYTF.